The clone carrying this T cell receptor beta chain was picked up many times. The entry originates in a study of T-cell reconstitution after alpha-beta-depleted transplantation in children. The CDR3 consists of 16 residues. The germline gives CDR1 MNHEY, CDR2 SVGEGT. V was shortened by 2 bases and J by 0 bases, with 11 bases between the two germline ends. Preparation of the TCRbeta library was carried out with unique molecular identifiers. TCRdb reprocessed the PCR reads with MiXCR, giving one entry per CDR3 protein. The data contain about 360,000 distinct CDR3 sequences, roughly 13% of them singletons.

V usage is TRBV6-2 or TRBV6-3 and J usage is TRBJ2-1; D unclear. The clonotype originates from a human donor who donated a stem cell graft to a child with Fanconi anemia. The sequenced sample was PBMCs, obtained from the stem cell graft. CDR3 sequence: CASSYLGFSSYNEQFF. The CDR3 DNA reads TGTGCCAGCAGTTACCTCGGGTTTAGCTCCTACAATGAGCAGTTCTTC.